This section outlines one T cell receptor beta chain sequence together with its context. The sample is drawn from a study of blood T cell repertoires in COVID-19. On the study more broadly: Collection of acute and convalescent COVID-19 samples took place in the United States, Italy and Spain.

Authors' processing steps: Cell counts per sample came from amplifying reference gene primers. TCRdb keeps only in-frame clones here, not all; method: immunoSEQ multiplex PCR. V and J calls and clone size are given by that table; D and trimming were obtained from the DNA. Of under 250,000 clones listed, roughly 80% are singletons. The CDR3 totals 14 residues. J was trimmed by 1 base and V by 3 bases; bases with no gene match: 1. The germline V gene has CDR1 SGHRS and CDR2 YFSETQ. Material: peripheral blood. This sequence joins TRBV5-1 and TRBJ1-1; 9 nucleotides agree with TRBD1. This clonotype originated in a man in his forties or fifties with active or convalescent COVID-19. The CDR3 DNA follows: TGCGCCAGCAGCTGGGGACAGGGGAACACTGAAGCTTTCTTT. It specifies CASSWGQGNTEAFF.